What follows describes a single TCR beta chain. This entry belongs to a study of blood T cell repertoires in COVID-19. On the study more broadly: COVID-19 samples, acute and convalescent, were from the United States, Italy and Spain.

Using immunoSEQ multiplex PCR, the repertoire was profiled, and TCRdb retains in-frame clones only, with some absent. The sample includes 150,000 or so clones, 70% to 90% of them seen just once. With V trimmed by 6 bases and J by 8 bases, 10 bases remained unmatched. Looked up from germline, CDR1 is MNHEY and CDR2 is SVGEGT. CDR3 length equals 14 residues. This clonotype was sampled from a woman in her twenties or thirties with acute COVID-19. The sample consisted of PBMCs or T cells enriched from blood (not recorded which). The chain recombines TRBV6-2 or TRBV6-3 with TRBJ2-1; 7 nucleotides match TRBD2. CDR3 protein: CASSEREIFDEQFF. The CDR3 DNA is TGTGCCAGCAGCGAGCGGGAAATTTTCGATGAGCAGTTCTTC.